The 2 T cell receptor beta chains below were found in one sample sequenced in a study of cytotoxic CD8 clonotypes in ibrutinib-treated CLL. Using immunoSEQ multiplex PCR, the repertoire was profiled, and TCRdb retains in-frame clones only, with some absent. The top ten clones hold 9.5% to 15% of a sample with some 50,000 clones, less than 70% of them seen once. This specimen consisted of PBMCs, obtained after 12 months of ibrutinib treatment. The receptors were gathered from a human donor with chronic lymphocytic leukemia.

V gene TRBV5-6 combines with J gene TRBJ2-3; TRBD2 agrees at 7 bases. CDR3 length: 13 residues. The V gene end was trimmed by 4 bases and the J gene end by 4 bases; junction bases not matched to a gene: 3. Germline V lookup: CDR1 SGHDT, CDR2 YYEEEE. DNA for the CDR3: TGTGCCAGCAGCCCAGGACTAGCAGATACGCAGTATTTT. Translated, it gives CASSPGLADTQYF. Variable domain in full (rest from reference TRBV5-6 and TRBJ2-3): DAGVTQSPTHLIKTRGQQVTLRCSPKSGHDTVSWYQQALGQGPQFIFQYYEEEERQRGNFPDRFSGHQFPNYSSELNVNALLLGDSALYLCASSPGLADTQYFGPGTRLTVL.

This clone was counted between two and nine times. The CDR3 nucleotides are TGTGCCAGCAGCGTAGCAGGCGGGAGCACAGATACGCAGTATTTT. Its translation is CASSVAGGSTDTQYF. The chain employs TRBV9 and TRBJ2-3; D is perhaps TRBD2 (5 bases). Germline V gives CDR1 SGDLS, CDR2 YYNGEE. The CDR3 runs to 15 residues. The V end lost 0 bases, the J end lost 0 bases, and 8 bases lay between the germline ends.